The 11 T cell receptor beta chains given below trace back to one sample, sequenced in a study of blood T cell repertoires in COVID-19. Here immunoSEQ multiplex PCR was the method, and the copy in TCRdb shows in-frame clones only, minus some. The repertoire includes roughly 250,000 clones, around nine tenths of them detected once, and under 2.5% sits in the top ten. Sequenced material: peripheral blood. The receptors here all came from a woman aged 40 to 50 who had recovered from COVID-19.

V gene TRBV6-6 combines with J gene TRBJ1-2; possibly TRBD1 for D (5 bases). V was shortened by 6 bases and J by 5 bases, with 13 bases between the two germline ends. The CDR3 contains 13 residues. CDR1 MNHNY and CDR2 SVGAGI come from the germline V gene (reference sequence). The CDR3 reads CASRTGTGYGYTF. As DNA, the CDR3 is TGTGCCAGCAGGACCGGAACAGGATATGGCTACACCTTC.

This clone occurred once. V usage is TRBV3-1 (or the pseudogene TRBV3-2) and J usage is TRBJ2-7; 9 bases align to TRBD1. Germline V gene data show CDR1 as LGHDT and CDR2 as YNNKEL (reference sequence). Unmatched junction bases numbered 4, after V lost 4 bases and J lost 0 bases. The CDR3 has 15 residues. CDR3 bases: TGTGCCAGCAGCCCCCGGGACAGGGCCTCCTACGAGCAGTACTTC. This sequence encodes CASSPRDRASYEQYF.

The chain recombines TRBV10-2 with TRBJ1-5, with D uncertain. The V and J ends lost 3 bases and 2 bases respectively, with 5 bases between them. From germline, CDR1 is WSHSY and CDR2 SAAADI. The CDR3 has 13 amino acids. The CDR3 region is CASSDPGNQPQHF. For the CDR3, the DNA is TGCGCCAGCAGTGACCCGGGCAATCAGCCCCAGCATTTT.

The chain carries TRBV6-5 and TRBJ2-7; 9 bases map to TRBD1. The junction had 6 bases not matched to a gene; V was cut back by 6 bases and J by 3 bases. The V gene's germline CDR1 is MNHEY and CDR2 SVGAGI. This CDR3 has 14 residues. The DNA of the CDR3 is TGTGCCAGCAGCATTACAGGGGGCCTCTACGAGCAGTACTTC. Its protein is CASSITGGLYEQYF.

This clone qualifies as medium-sized. The CDR3 coding sequence is TGTGCCAGCAGCCCGGGGACAGGGGCCGGGGAGCTGTTTTTT. Protein sequence: CASSPGTGAGELFF. The V gene is TRBV5-5, the J gene TRBJ2-2, with TRBD1 matching 10 bases. The trim removed 4 bases at V and 6 bases at J, leaving 3 bases unmatched. Germline V CDR1 and CDR2: SGHKS, YYEKEE (reference sequence). This CDR3 comprises 14 residues.

CDR3 residues: CASTPDRANNYGYTF. DNA for the CDR3: TGTGCCAGTACCCCGGACAGGGCAAATAACTATGGCTACACCTTC. The chain recombines TRBV19 with TRBJ1-2; TRBD1 aligns across 8 bases. The CDR3 covers 15 residues. Germline CDR1 is LNHDA and CDR2 is SQIVND (reference sequence). J gave up 1 base and V 7 bases, and 8 bases lay outside the gene matches.

CDR3 amino acids: CASSSRQGLDAFF. CDR3 nucleotides: TGTGCCAGCAGCTCCCGACAGGGGTTAGACGCTTTCTTT. The J gene is TRBJ1-1, the V gene TRBV7-8; 8 positions match TRBD1. The CDR3 runs to 13 residues. From germline, CDR1 is SGHVS and CDR2 FQNEAQ. The V gene end was trimmed by 4 bases and the J gene end by 11 bases; junction bases not matched to a gene: 9.

The chain employs TRBV6-1 and TRBJ2-3; the match to TRBD2 covers 7 bases. CDR3 length: 17 amino acids. With V trimmed by 3 bases and J by 1 base, 10 bases remained unmatched. Germline lookup yields CDR1 MNHNS and CDR2 SASEGT. CDR3 nucleotides: TGTGCCAGCAGTGACCTCCTGCTAGCGGAAGGCACAGATACGCAGTATTTT. This encodes CASSDLLLAEGTDTQYF.

The chain has TRBV30 and TRBJ1-1, with a possible D match to TRBD1 (5 bases). CDR3 size: 16 residues. Germline CDR1 reads GTSNPN; CDR2 reads SVGIG (reference sequence). The ends were cut back, 0 bases at V and 1 base at J, with 15 bases in the middle. CDR3 nucleotides: TGTGCCTGGAGTGTACGAGGGAGGGGCTCGAACACTGAAGCTTTCTTT. Translating it yields CAWSVRGRGSNTEAFF.

This chain uses TRBV5-1 with TRBJ2-7; 10 bases align to TRBD2. V gave up 0 bases and J gave up 0 bases; unmatched junction bases: 6. From germline, CDR1 is SGHRS and CDR2 YFSETQ. The CDR3 consists of 17 residues. CDR3 sequence reads: CASSLEASGGLSYEQYF. DNA for the CDR3: TGCGCCAGCAGCTTGGAGGCTAGCGGGGGCCTCTCCTACGAGCAGTACTTC. Full variable domain (rest looked up from reference TRBV5-1 and TRBJ2-7): KAGVTQTPRYLIKTRGQQVTLSCSPISGHRSVSWYQQTPGQGLQFLFEYFSETQRNKGNFPGRFSGRQFSNSRSEMNVSTLELGDSALYLCASSLEASGGLSYEQYFGPGTRLTVT.

This clone has a single count. The chain carries TRBV3-1 (or the pseudogene TRBV3-2) and TRBJ1-2, with 9 positions matching TRBD1. In germline, CDR1 is LGHDT, CDR2 YNNKEL (reference sequence). The CDR3 extends over 16 amino acids. Trimming took 1 base from V and 4 from J; bases not matched to a gene: 7. CDR3 loop: CASSQASGTGRYGYTF. The CDR3 DNA reads as TGTGCCAGCAGCCAAGCCTCCGGGACAGGGCGCTATGGCTACACCTTC.